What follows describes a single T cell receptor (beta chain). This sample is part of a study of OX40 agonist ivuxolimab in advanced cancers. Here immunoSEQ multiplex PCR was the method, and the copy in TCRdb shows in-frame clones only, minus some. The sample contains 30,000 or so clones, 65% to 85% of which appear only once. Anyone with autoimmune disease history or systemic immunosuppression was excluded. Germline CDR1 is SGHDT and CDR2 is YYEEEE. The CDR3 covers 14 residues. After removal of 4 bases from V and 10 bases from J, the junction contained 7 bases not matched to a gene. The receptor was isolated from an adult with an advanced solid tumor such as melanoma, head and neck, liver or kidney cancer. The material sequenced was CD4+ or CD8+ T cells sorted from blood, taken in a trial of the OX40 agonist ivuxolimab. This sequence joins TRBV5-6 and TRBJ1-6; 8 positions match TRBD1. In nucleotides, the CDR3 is TGTGCCAGCAGCCAGACAGGGGTTGGCTCACCCCTCCACTTT. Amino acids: CASSQTGVGSPLHF.